This T cell receptor beta chain was documented in a study of CD8 T cells in ankylosing spondylitis. Study findings and constraints: In ankylosing spondylitis blood, a motif of roughly 8 highly homologous TCR beta variants appeared characteristic.

In TCRdb, the 5' RACE reads were re-called with MiXCR into one record per CDR3 protein. The table shows more than 250,000 distinct CDR3 sequences, with 6.5% to 10% occurring only once. Details on this clonotype: The antigen is undetermined.

V lost 5 bases and J lost 2; bases outside the gene matches: 4. In germline, CDR1 is DFQATT, CDR2 SNEGSKA (reference sequence). This CDR3 has 14 residues. The sequenced sample was blood, either unsorted or a sorted T cell fraction (not recorded which). The chain recombines TRBV20-1 with TRBJ2-7; 12 bases are a match to TRBD2. The sequence was obtained from a male donor with ankylosing spondylitis. The CDR3 DNA sequence: TGCAGTGCTGACCGGACTAGCGGGACCTACGAGCAGTACTTC. Translating it yields CSADRTSGTYEQYF.